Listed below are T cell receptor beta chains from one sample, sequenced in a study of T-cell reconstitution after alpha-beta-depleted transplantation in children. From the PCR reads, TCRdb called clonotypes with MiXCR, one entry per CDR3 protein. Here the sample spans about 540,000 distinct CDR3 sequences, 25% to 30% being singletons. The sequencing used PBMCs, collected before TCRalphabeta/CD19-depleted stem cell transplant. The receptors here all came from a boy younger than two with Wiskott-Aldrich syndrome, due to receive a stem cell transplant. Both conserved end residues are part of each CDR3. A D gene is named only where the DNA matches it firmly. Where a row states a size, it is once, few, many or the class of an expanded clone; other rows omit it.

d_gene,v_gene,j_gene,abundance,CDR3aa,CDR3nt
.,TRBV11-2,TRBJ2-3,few,CASNFGTDTQYF,TGTGCCAGCAATTTTGGCACAGATACGCAGTATTTT
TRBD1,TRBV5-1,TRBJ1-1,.,CASSLTGGEAFF,TGCGCCAGCAGCCTGACAGGGGGAGAGGCTTTCTTT
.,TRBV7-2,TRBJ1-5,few,CASSYDWVKSQPQHF,TGTGCCAGCAGCTACGATTGGGTTAAGAGCCAGCCCCAGCATTTT
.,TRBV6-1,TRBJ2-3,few,CATRGVGTDTQYF,TGTGCCACTCGGGGTGTAGGCACAGATACGCAGTATTTT
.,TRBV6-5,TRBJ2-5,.,CASRKKETQYF,TGTGCCAGCAGAAAGAAAGAGACCCAGTACTTC
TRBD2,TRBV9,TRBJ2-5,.,CASTRGLAGGRETQYF,TGTGCCAGCACTCGGGGACTAGCGGGAGGGCGGGAGACCCAGTACTTC
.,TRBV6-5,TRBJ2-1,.,CASSQLSVGNEQFF,TGTGCCAGCAGTCAGCTCTCGGTAGGCAATGAGCAGTTCTTC
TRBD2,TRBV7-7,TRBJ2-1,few,CASSLGGTGHEQFF,TGTGCCAGCAGCCTCGGGGGGACCGGCCATGAGCAGTTCTTC
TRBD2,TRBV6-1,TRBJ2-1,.,CASSGLAGVGEQFF,TGTGCCAGCAGCGGACTAGCGGGAGTCGGTGAGCAGTTCTTC
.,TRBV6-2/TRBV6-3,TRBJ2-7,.,CASSYIRGDAEQYF,TGTGCCAGCAGTTACATCAGGGGAGATGCCGAGCAGTACTTC
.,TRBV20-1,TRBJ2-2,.,CSARDRFRSGELFF,TGCAGTGCTAGAGATCGGTTCCGCTCCGGGGAGCTGTTTTTT
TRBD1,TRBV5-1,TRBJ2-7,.,CASSPGRQGGSEQYF,TGCGCCAGCAGTCCGGGTCGACAGGGGGGGTCGGAGCAGTACTTC
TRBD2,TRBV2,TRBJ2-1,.,CASSEWASGNNEQFF,TGTGCCAGCAGTGAATGGGCTAGCGGCAACAATGAGCAGTTCTTC